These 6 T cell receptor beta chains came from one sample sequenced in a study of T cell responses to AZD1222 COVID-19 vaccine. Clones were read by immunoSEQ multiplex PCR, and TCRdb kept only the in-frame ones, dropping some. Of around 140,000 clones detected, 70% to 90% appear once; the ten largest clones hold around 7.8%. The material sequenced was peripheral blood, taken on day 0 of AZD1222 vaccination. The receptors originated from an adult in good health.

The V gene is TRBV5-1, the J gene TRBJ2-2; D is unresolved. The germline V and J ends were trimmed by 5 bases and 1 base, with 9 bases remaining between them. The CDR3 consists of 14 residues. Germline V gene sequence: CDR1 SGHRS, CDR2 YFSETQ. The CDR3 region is CASSVGKNTGELFF. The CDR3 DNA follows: TGCGCCAGCAGTGTGGGGAAGAACACCGGGGAGCTGTTTTTT.

CDR3 region: CASMKMDGNTIYF. CDR3 nucleotide sequence: TGTGCCAGCATGAAAATGGATGGAAACACCATATATTTT. The rearrangement uses TRBV6-6 and TRBJ1-3, with no clear D. This CDR3 comprises 13 residues. The V gene's germline CDR1 is MNHNY and CDR2 SVGAGI (reference sequence). V lost 7 bases to trimming and J lost 3 bases, with 10 bases between them.

The CDR3 bases are TGTGCCACCCGTCCCGTGACAGGCTACGAGCAGTACTTC. Its translation: CATRPVTGYEQYF. The V call is TRBV19, the J call TRBJ2-7; D is perhaps TRBD1 (6 bases). The germline V and J ends were trimmed by 10 bases and 3 bases, with 16 bases remaining between them. The V gene's germline CDR1 is LNHDA and CDR2 SQIVND (reference sequence). The CDR3 totals 13 residues. The entire variable domain, with the rest obtained from reference TRBV19 and TRBJ2-7, is as follows: DGGITQSPKYLFRKEGQNVTLSCEQNLNHDAMYWYRQDPGQGLRLIYYSQIVNDFQKGDIAEGYSVSREKKESFPLTVTSAQKNPTAFYLCATRPVTGYEQYFGPGTRLTVT.

In DNA form, the CDR3 reads TGTGCCAGCAGCGTGGGGGCCGCAAACACTGAAGCTTTCTTT. It specifies CASSVGAANTEAFF. The gene calls are TRBV9 and TRBJ1-1; a possible D gene is TRBD1 (6 bases). The CDR3 extends over 14 amino acids. Between the trimmed V and J ends, which lost 2 bases and 2 bases, there was a span of 10 bases. The germline V gene has CDR1 SGDLS and CDR2 YYNGEE.

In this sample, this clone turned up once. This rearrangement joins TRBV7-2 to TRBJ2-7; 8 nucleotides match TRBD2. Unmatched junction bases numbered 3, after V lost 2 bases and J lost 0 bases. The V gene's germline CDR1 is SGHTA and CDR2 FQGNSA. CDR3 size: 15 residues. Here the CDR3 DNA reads TGTGCCAGCAGCTTAAGTCTAGCGGGCTCCTACGAGCAGTACTTC. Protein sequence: CASSLSLAGSYEQYF. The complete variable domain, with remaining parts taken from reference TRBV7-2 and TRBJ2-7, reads GAGVSQSPSNKVTEKGKDVELRCDPISGHTALYWYRQSLGQGLEFLIYFQGNSAPDKSGLPSDRFSAERTGGSVSTLTIQRTQQEDSAVYLCASSLSLAGSYEQYFGPGTRLTVT.

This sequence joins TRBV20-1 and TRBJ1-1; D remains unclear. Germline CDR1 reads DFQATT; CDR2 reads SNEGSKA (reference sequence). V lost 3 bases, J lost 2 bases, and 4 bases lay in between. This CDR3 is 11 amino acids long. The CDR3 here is CSASSNTEAFF. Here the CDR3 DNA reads TGCAGTGCTAGTAGTAACACTGAAGCTTTCTTT.